The 28 T cell receptor beta chains reported below all come from one sample, sequenced in a study of early T cells in non-severe SARS-CoV-2 infection. Using its own MiXCR run on the 5' RACE reads, TCRdb lists one record per CDR3 protein. The sample holds about 39,000 distinct CDR3 sequences, around 5.4% seen once. The starting material was whole blood, obtained at baseline. The receptors derive from an adult who was a healthcare worker with PCR-confirmed SARS-CoV-2 infection or an uninfected control (not recorded which).

This clonotype occurred many times. This chain uses TRBV7-2 with TRBJ2-5; D remains unclear. Trimming pared 5 bases from V and 0 bases from J, leaving 4 bases between. The germline CDR1 and CDR2 sequences are SGHTA and FQGNSA. This CDR3 is 12 amino acids long. Here the CDR3 DNA reads TGTGCCAGCAGCATAAACCAAGAGACCCAGTACTTC. The encoded protein is CASSINQETQYF.

In its sample, this clonotype was seen many times. V usage is TRBV7-6 and J usage is TRBJ2-2; the match to TRBD1 covers 7 bases. The CDR3 runs 16 residues. The germline V gene has CDR1 SGHVS and CDR2 FNYEAQ. V lost 5 bases to trimming and J lost 0 bases; unmatched junction nucleotides: 6. In DNA, the CDR3 is TGTGCCAGCAGCCCGTCGAGGGGGCCGAACACCGGGGAGCTGTTTTTT. Protein: CASSPSRGPNTGELFF.

This clonotype was counted many times. J is TRBJ2-1 and V is TRBV29-1; the match to TRBD2 covers 9 bases. This CDR3 comprises 10 residues. Germline trimming cut 4 bases from V and 15 bases from J; bases unmatched to any gene: 4. Germline CDR1 is SQVTM and CDR2 is ANQGSEA. The CDR3 bases are TGCAGCGTTGGGACTAGCGAGGGGTTCTTC. Encoded protein: CSVGTSEGFF.

This clonotype was seen at least ten times. The gene calls are TRBV7-8 and TRBJ1-1; 7 bases fit TRBD1. Per the germline V gene, CDR1 is SGHVS and CDR2 is FQNEAQ. Losses at the gene ends were 7 bases for V and 1 base for J; bases not matched to a gene: 9. The CDR3 has 15 residues. CDR3 coding DNA: TGTGCCAGCACCCGAATCCGGACAGGGAACACTGAAGCTTTCTTT. The encoded protein is CASTRIRTGNTEAFF.

This clonotype occurred many times. CDR3 sequence: CASRGQGAQPQHF. DNA for the CDR3: TGTGCCAGCAGAGGACAGGGGGCCCAGCCCCAGCATTTT. The rearrangement links TRBV12-3 or TRBV12-4 to TRBJ1-5; TRBD1 matches 11 bases. The CDR3 extends over 13 amino acids. After removal of 6 bases from V and 7 bases from J, the junction contained 2 bases not matched to a gene.

J is TRBJ2-4 and V is TRBV7-9; D possibly corresponds to TRBD1 (5 bases). The CDR3 sequence is 15 residues long. CDR1 is SEHNR, CDR2 FQNEAQ, per germline (reference sequence). The germline V and J ends were trimmed by 2 bases and 3 bases, with 11 bases remaining between them. The CDR3 DNA reads as TGTGCCAGCAGCTTAATGGGGCAGAGCAAAAACATTCAGTACTTC. It is translated as CASSLMGQSKNIQYF.

The sample holds many counts of this clonotype. The V and J genes are TRBV10-1 and TRBJ2-5, with a tentative D call TRBD1 (6 bases). The CDR3 spans 17 residues. V lost 0 bases and J lost 4, with 18 bases in between. Germline assignment: CDR1 WNHNN and CDR2 SYGVQD (reference sequence). The CDR3 DNA follows: TGCGCCAGCAGTGAGTCTGGGGCAGGGGTTCGTTTAGAGACCCAGTACTTC. Amino acid sequence: CASSESGAGVRLETQYF.

The chain combines TRBV5-1 with TRBJ2-7, with D possibly TRBD2 on 6 matching bases. This CDR3 comprises 14 residues. Trimming removed 1 base at V and 6 bases at J, with 14 bases between. Germline loops: CDR1 SGHRS, CDR2 YFSETQ. CDR3 sequence (DNA): TGCGCCAGCAGCTTGAGACGGGAGAATGGCGAGCAGTACTTC. This translates into CASSLRRENGEQYF.

In this sample, this clonotype turned up many times. The CDR3 protein is CASSPDRALHGYTF. The CDR3 DNA sequence: TGCGCCAGCAGCCCGGACAGGGCTCTCCATGGCTACACCTTC. V and J are TRBV5-1 and TRBJ1-2; 8 bases fit TRBD1. Germline lookup yields CDR1 SGHRS and CDR2 YFSETQ. CDR3 length equals 14 residues. Losses at the gene ends were 4 bases for V and 6 bases for J; bases not matched to a gene: 8.

At least ten counts were recorded for this clonotype. This rearrangement joins TRBV7-9 to TRBJ2-5, with TRBD2 as a possible D gene (6 bases). The CDR3 totals 15 residues. V was shortened by 3 bases and J by 1 base, with 12 bases between the two germline ends. Per germline, CDR1 SEHNR and CDR2 FQNEAQ (reference sequence). The CDR3 DNA reads TGTGCCAGCAGCTTCCAGCGGACTATCCAAGAGACCCAGTACTTC. Its protein is CASSFQRTIQETQYF.

The chain carries TRBV29-1 and TRBJ2-7; 7 bases are a match to TRBD1. CDR3 length equals 14 residues. Looked up from germline, CDR1 is SQVTM and CDR2 is ANQGSEA. Germline trimming cut 2 bases from V and 3 bases from J; bases unmatched to any gene: 7. The chain's CDR3 is CSVEIRGTNYEQYF. Here the CDR3 DNA reads TGCAGCGTTGAAATCAGGGGGACAAACTACGAGCAGTACTTC.

This clonotype has at least ten counts. CDR3 sequence: CASSLGLNSPLHF. DNA of the CDR3: TGCGCCAGCAGCCTAGGCCTTAATTCACCCCTCCACTTT. The gene calls are TRBV4-1 and TRBJ1-6, with D hard to call. This CDR3 is built from 13 residues. Germline V lookup: CDR1 MGHRA, CDR2 YSYEKL. The germline V and J ends were trimmed by 4 bases and 6 bases, with 7 bases remaining between them.

This clonotype occurred many times. The chain has TRBV7-9 and TRBJ2-7, with 8 bases aligning to TRBD1. Germline values: CDR1 SEHNR, CDR2 FQNEAQ (reference sequence). This CDR3 region has 14 residues. Unmatched junction bases numbered 2, after V lost 1 base and J lost 3 bases. The DNA of the CDR3 is TGTGCCAGCAGCTTAGTACAGGGGGACTACGAGCAGTACTTC. This translates into CASSLVQGDYEQYF.

This clonotype has ten or more counts. V usage is TRBV5-6 and J usage is TRBJ2-2; no reliable D call. From germline, CDR1 is SGHDT and CDR2 YYEEEE. The ends were cut back, 0 bases at V and 6 bases at J, with 6 bases in the middle. This CDR3 contains 13 residues. This chain's CDR3 is CASSLVGAGELFF. In nucleotides, the CDR3 is TGTGCCAGCAGCTTGGTTGGGGCCGGGGAGCTGTTTTTT.

The rearrangement links TRBV7-9 to TRBJ2-5, with D unresolved. The germline V gene encodes CDR1 SEHNR and CDR2 FQNEAQ (reference sequence). This CDR3 region has 12 residues. V was shortened by 5 bases and J by 7 bases, with 11 bases between the two germline ends. The CDR3 protein is CASSALGVTQYF. In nucleotides, the CDR3 is TGTGCCAGCAGCGCCCTTGGGGTGACCCAGTACTTC.

This clonotype was counted ten times or more. The chain links TRBV29-1 to TRBJ1-2; D possibly corresponds to TRBD1 (5 bases). CDR1 is SQVTM, CDR2 ANQGSEA, per germline. This CDR3 is 11 amino acids long. Trimming removed 8 bases from V and 1 base from J, with 8 bases in between. In DNA, the CDR3 is TGCAGCTTCAGGGATAACTATGGCTACACCTTC. This translates into CSFRDNYGYTF.

At least ten counts were recorded for this clonotype. V and J are TRBV5-5 and TRBJ1-5; unclear D gene. The V and J ends lost 3 bases and 2 bases respectively, with 9 bases between them. This CDR3 region has 14 residues. From germline, CDR1 is SGHKS and CDR2 YYEKEE (reference sequence). CDR3 amino acids: CASSSLLGNQPQHF. The DNA of the CDR3 is TGTGCCAGCAGCTCCCTATTAGGCAATCAGCCCCAGCATTTT.

The chain uses TRBV28 and TRBJ1-3; a weak D match, TRBD1 (6 bases). Deletions cut 5 bases from V and 6 bases from J, with 17 bases between. The CDR3 consists of 15 residues. CDR1 and CDR2 from the germline V gene are MDHEN and SYDVKM. CDR3: CASSRTGTRENTIYF. In DNA form, the CDR3 reads TGTGCCAGCAGTCGGACGGGGACACGGGAAAACACCATATATTTT.

This clonotype was seen many times. The chain is built from TRBV19 and TRBJ1-1, with D possibly being TRBD1 (5 bases). This CDR3 is built from 12 residues. The germline gives CDR1 LNHDA, CDR2 SQIVND (reference sequence). Trimming stripped 6 bases from V and 11 bases from J, with 16 bases between. The CDR3 loop is CASRGGRVIAFF. The CDR3 nucleotides are TGTGCCAGTAGGGGCGGCAGGGTAATCGCTTTCTTT.

The table lists this clonotype with many counts. The V gene is TRBV7-9, the J gene TRBJ2-2; D assignment may be TRBD1 or TRBD2 (5 bases each). Trimming removed 4 bases from V and 1 base from J, with 7 bases in between. Per germline, CDR1 SEHNR and CDR2 FQNEAQ (reference sequence). CDR3 length: 14 amino acids. The CDR3 DNA sequence: TGTGCCAGCAGCTGGGACCGGAACACCGGGGAGCTGTTTTTT. It encodes CASSWDRNTGELFF.

This clonotype has at least ten counts. J is TRBJ1-1 and V is TRBV5-4; D perhaps matches TRBD1 (6 bases). This CDR3 has 14 amino acids. The germline V and J ends were trimmed by 4 bases and 4 bases, with 14 bases remaining between them. The germline V gene has CDR1 SGHNT and CDR2 YYREEE (reference sequence). CDR3 amino acids: CASSAGTLGTEAFF. The DNA of the CDR3 is TGTGCCAGCAGCGCCGGGACACTAGGCACTGAAGCTTTCTTT.

In its sample, this clonotype was seen a few times. This rearrangement joins TRBV10-2 to TRBJ2-4; unclear D gene. Germline V gives CDR1 WSHSY, CDR2 SAAADI. This CDR3 region has 16 residues. V dropped 5 bases and J dropped 0 bases, with 14 bases sitting between them. The CDR3 DNA follows: TGCGCCAGCAGTAACGCCGAATCGGTAGCCAAAAACATTCAGTACTTC. It yields the protein CASSNAESVAKNIQYF.

There are many counts of this clonotype. V usage is TRBV9 and J usage is TRBJ2-2; perhaps TRBD1 as D (6 bases). The germline gives CDR1 SGDLS, CDR2 YYNGEE. The CDR3 is 14 amino acids. Between the trimmed V and J ends, which lost 4 bases and 2 bases, there was a span of 9 bases. CDR3 nucleotides: TGTGCCAGCAGCCTTGGGACAAACACCGGGGAGCTGTTTTTT. Residues: CASSLGTNTGELFF.

This clonotype was counted at least ten times. This chain links TRBV30 with TRBJ1-6; 7 bases line up with TRBD1. The CDR3 consists of 15 residues. Germline values: CDR1 GTSNPN, CDR2 SVGIG (reference sequence). V lost 2 bases and J lost 3; bases outside the gene matches: 4. This CDR3 reads CAWSNRDSYNSPLHF. DNA of the CDR3: TGTGCCTGGAGTAACCGGGACAGCTATAATTCACCCCTCCACTTT.

The rearrangement links TRBV5-4 to TRBJ2-7, with 7 positions matching TRBD2. CDR1 is SGHNT, CDR2 YYREEE, per germline (reference sequence). The V segment lost 0 bases and the J segment 5 bases; nucleotides outside the gene matches: 8. CDR3 size: 15 residues. This CDR3 reads CASSLVAGALNEQYF. In nucleotides, the CDR3 is TGTGCCAGCAGCTTGGTGGCGGGAGCTCTCAACGAGCAGTACTTC.

This rearrangement joins TRBV19 to TRBJ1-4; D is ambiguous. Per the germline V gene, CDR1 is LNHDA and CDR2 is SQIVND (reference sequence). The CDR3 length is 16 residues. Trimming removed 1 base at V and 5 bases at J, with 14 bases between. In DNA form, the CDR3 reads TGTGCCAGTAGTATAGGGGCCGGCGGGATGAATGAAAAACTGTTTTTT. This codes for CASSIGAGGMNEKLFF.

As regards this clonotype: A read error may produce the germline difference seen at one junction end. This chain links TRBV12-3 or TRBV12-4 with TRBJ1-1, with D perhaps TRBD1 (5 bases). The length of the CDR3 is 12 residues. The CDR3 loop reads CASSFEGNEPFF. In DNA, the CDR3 is TGTGCCAGCAGTTTCGAGGGGAATGAACCTTTCTTT.

This clonotype has a count of ten or more. The DNA for the CDR3 is TGTGCCAGCAGCCCGACCGGGACAGGAAGGTACAATGAGCAGTTCTTC. It codes for CASSPTGTGRYNEQFF. This sequence joins TRBV7-2 and TRBJ2-1; 8 bases agree with TRBD1. Germline V gives CDR1 SGHTA, CDR2 FQGNSA. The CDR3 is made up of 16 amino acids. Germline trimming cut 5 bases from V and 4 bases from J; bases unmatched to any gene: 10.